This TCR beta chain was obtained from a study of beta chain features in type 1 diabetes. There are a few counts of this clone. Sequenced material consisted of expressed TCRB transcripts (all of the isolated RNA was reverse transcribed). The repertoire was sequenced with immunoSEQ multiplex PCR; TCRdb's copy has only in-frame clones and lacks some. The sample records 900,000 or so clones, roughly a sixth being singletons. Germline CDR1 and CDR2: MNHNY and SVGAGI (reference sequence). CDR3 size: 15 residues. Deletions cut 6 bases from V and 1 base from J, with 13 bases between. The chain combines TRBV6-6 with TRBJ2-4; no clear D. This TCR came from a woman aged 18-35 years in good health. The material sequenced was naive CD4+ T cells from blood. CDR3 amino acids: CASRSPTWAKNIQYF. The CDR3, as DNA: TGTGCCAGCAGGTCCCCAACCTGGGCCAAAAACATTCAGTACTTC.